This note documents a single TCR beta chain sequence. The antigen it binds to is not known. Nothing much larger sits one base from this clone, and base qualities are not available. Peripheral blood CD8+ and CD4+ T cells from healthy donors, Susac syndrome patients and multiple sclerosis patients were profiled using high-throughput TCR beta sequencing. The multiple sclerosis controls were treatment-naive patients who had stable or active relapsing-remitting disease and met the revised McDonald criteria. Bulk CD8+ and CD4+ T cells were purified magnetically by negative isolation, whereas CD8+ TEMRA cells were enriched by FACS. Blood was collected in EDTA tubes and processed within 24 hours, with PBMCs isolated through density gradient centrifugation. PBMCs intended for TCR sequencing were cryopreserved in liquid nitrogen and thawed later in a water bath at 37 degrees C. Purity of sorted or isolated CD4+, CD8+ and CD8+ TEMRA cells was at least 90%.

Based on the germline V gene (reference sequence), the CDR1 and CDR2 sequences are SEHNR and FQNEAQ. Relative to germline, V is 1 base shorter and J is 0 bases shorter, with 13 bases between their ends. There are 17 amino acids in the CDR3, from cysteine to phenylalanine inclusive. Only the CDR3 part of the read is kept: 51 bases, read in frame from the first base. The sample belongs to a study of CD8 T cells in Susac syndrome (dated by TCRdb to the late 2010s). Notes on the research overall: Whether CD8+ T cell activation and differentiation in Susac syndrome was antigen driven was tested using repertoire sequencing. The clonality of the CD8+ T cell repertoire was compared across some eleven healthy donors, around 14 Susac syndrome patients and around 15 multiple sclerosis patients.

General findings and caveats noted by the study authors: The study acknowledged that relatively few individuals were included in the TCR sequencing and HLA analysis.

RNA was extracted with the RNeasy kit and roughly 0.45 to 1 ug was reverse transcribed using random hexamers. The immunoSEQ multiplex PCR assay, which covers 54 Vbeta and 13 Jbeta segments, was used to amplify TCR beta CDR3 regions. PCR amplification bias was corrected by using a synthetic template baseline for primer optimization and computational correction. As for the authors' bioinformatics: Reads were assigned to V, D and J genes according to IMGT and analyzed in immunoSEQ Analyzer, with only productive sequences retained. Clonality was computed as one minus Shannon entropy normalized by log2 of the number of productive unique sequences. Public and private clones were assessed among the 100 most prevalent clones of each patient and control. Susac-specific clones were defined as absent from healthy and MS cohorts, 800 to 1,200 published viral clones and other ImmuneACCESS disease sequences. The raw public data were reprocessed by TCRdb itself: fastp quality trimming at Q25, MiXCR clonotype calling, in-frame beta chains only. Each entry merges the rows of one CDR3 protein and shows their most common DNA and genes. These V and J calls rely on TCRdb rather than the paper's analysis. Present in this sample are hundreds of thousands of distinct CDR3 sequences, roughly 85% of which were seen just once. In total, the top ten clones hold roughly 0.22% of the sample.

This receptor was taken from a human donor with multiple sclerosis. Recombination joined TRBV7-9 with TRBJ2-1; the D gene is perhaps TRBD2, on 5 matching bases. Material for sequencing was CD8+ T cells from PBMCs. The CDR3 corresponds to CASSLGGSRISYNEQFF. The nucleotides are TGTGCCAGCAGCTTAGGTGGGAGTCGCATCTCCTACAATGAGCAGTTCTTC.